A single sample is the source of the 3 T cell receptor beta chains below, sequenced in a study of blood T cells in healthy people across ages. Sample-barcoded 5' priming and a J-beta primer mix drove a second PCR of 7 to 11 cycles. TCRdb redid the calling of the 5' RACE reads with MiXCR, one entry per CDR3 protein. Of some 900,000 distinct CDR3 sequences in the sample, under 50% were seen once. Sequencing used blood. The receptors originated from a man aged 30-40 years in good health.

Here the CDR3 reads CASSQISGGPPTDTQYF. For the CDR3, the DNA is TGTGCCAGCAGCCAAATTAGCGGGGGGCCTCCCACAGATACGCAGTATTTT. The chain combines TRBV3-1 with TRBJ2-3, with 10 bases lining up with TRBD2. The CDR3 runs to 17 residues. Germline trimming cut 2 bases from V and 2 bases from J; bases unmatched to any gene: 7. Germline CDR1 is LGHDT and CDR2 is YNNKEL (reference sequence).

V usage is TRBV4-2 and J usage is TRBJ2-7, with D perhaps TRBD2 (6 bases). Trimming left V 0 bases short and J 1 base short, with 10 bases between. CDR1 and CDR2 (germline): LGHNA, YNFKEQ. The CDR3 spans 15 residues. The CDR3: CASSQEGTVSYEQYF. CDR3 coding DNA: TGTGCCAGCAGCCAAGAAGGGACTGTGTCCTACGAGCAGTACTTC.

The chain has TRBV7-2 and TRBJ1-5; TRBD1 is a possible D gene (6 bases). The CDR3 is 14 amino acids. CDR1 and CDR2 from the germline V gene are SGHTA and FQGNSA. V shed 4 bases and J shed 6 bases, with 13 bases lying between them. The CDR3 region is CASSWTVRAQPQHF. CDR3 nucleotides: TGTGCCAGCAGCTGGACAGTAAGGGCTCAGCCCCAGCATTTT. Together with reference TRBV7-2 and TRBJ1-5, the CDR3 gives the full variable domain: GAGVSQSPSNKVTEKGKDVELRCDPISGHTALYWYRQSLGQGLEFLIYFQGNSAPDKSGLPSDRFSAERTGGSVSTLTIQRTQQEDSAVYLCASSWTVRAQPQHFGDGTRLSIL.